This passage covers 13 T cell receptor beta chains from one sample sequenced in a study of T cell clusters in autoimmune cytopenias. TRB rearrangements were amplified by touch-down multiplex PCR with mixed TRB-A/B primers. TCRdb re-called the multiplex PCR reads and shows each CDR3 protein once, DNA omitted. Seen in this sample are around 4,000 distinct CDR3 sequences; the ten most common clones hold more than 14%. Each sample's input was approximately 270 ng genomic DNA, some 38,000 genome equivalents. The sequenced sample consisted of peripheral blood. These receptors originate from a human donor with an autoimmune cytopenia or autoimmune hepatitis (not recorded which).

The chain combines TRBV6-1 with TRBJ1-4; the D call of TRBD1 rests on TCRdb alone, since no DNA is present to check it. This CDR3 is built from 15 residues. CDR1 is MNHNS, CDR2 SASEGT, per germline. This CDR3 reads CASSHDGQGSEKLFF.

The V and J genes are TRBV18 and TRBJ1-2; the TCRdb call, TRBD1, lacks DNA for checking. Germline-derived CDR1 and CDR2 are KGHSH and LQKENI. The CDR3 contains 15 residues. CDR3 in amino acids: CASSPGTGEFYGYTF.

This clonotype ranks as medium-sized (0.01 to 0.1%) in terms of frequency. This chain connects TRBV30 to TRBJ2-5; with no DNA, the TCRdb D assignment of TRBD1 cannot be verified. The CDR3 length is 15 residues. Germline values: CDR1 GTSNPN, CDR2 SVGIG (reference sequence). CDR3 region: CAWSVPRGLGETQYF.

This CDR3 is CASSRETGNTIYF. V usage is TRBV19 and J usage is TRBJ1-3; without DNA, the TCRdb call of TRBD1 cannot be checked. CDR1 and CDR2 from the germline V gene are LNHDA and SQIVND (reference sequence). This CDR3 region has 13 residues.

The rearrangement joins TRBV29-1 to TRBJ2-1; no DNA is available, so the TRBD2 call from TCRdb remains unchecked. CDR1 is SQVTM and CDR2 is ANQGSEA in the germline V gene. This CDR3 is 15 amino acids long. CDR3 sequence reads: CSVVYLLAEVDEQFF.

The chain has TRBV6-2 or TRBV6-3 and TRBJ2-1; TCRdb lists TRBD2, though no DNA is available to test this call. Looked up from germline, CDR1 is MNHEY and CDR2 is SVGEGT. CDR3 length equals 17 residues. The CDR3 spells CASSYRVSGRADNEQFF.

The chain links TRBV6-1 to TRBJ2-2; absent DNA, TCRdb's TRBD1 call cannot be checked. CDR1 MNHNS and CDR2 SASEGT come from the germline V gene. The CDR3 covers 15 residues. This chain's CDR3 is CASRTGTGGSGELFF.

V and J are TRBV19 and TRBJ1-2; TCRdb names TRBD1, which stays unverified in the absence of DNA. This CDR3 region has 12 residues. The germline V gene encodes CDR1 LNHDA and CDR2 SQIVND (reference sequence). CDR3 sequence: CASKPTDYGYTF.

This chain joins TRBV19 and TRBJ2-7; TCRdb's D gene call, TRBD1, goes unchecked for lack of DNA. This CDR3 comprises 16 residues. The germline V gene encodes CDR1 LNHDA and CDR2 SQIVND (reference sequence). CDR3 sequence: CASSPPGTGGGREQYF.

This CDR3 reads CASSPRQALNSPLHF. The chain has TRBV6-5 and TRBJ1-6; TCRdb's D call of TRBD1 is untestable without DNA. The CDR3 spans 15 residues. Germline CDR1 and CDR2: MNHEY and SVGAGI.

The chain links TRBV27 to TRBJ1-1; TCRdb designates TRBD1, a call that cannot be tested without DNA. This CDR3 has 16 amino acids. From germline, CDR1 is MNHEY and CDR2 SMNVEV (reference sequence). CDR3 region: CASSPIRDRGVTEAFF.

The chain carries TRBV18 and TRBJ2-1. Germline loops: CDR1 KGHSH, CDR2 LQKENI. The CDR3 loop spans 13 amino acids. CDR3 residues: CASSPPNLNEQFF. Filled out from reference TRBV18 and TRBJ2-1, the complete variable domain reads NAGVMQNPRHLVRRRGQEARLRCSPMKGHSHVYWYRQLPEEGLKFMVYLQKENIIDESGMPKERFSAEFPKEGPSILRIQQVVRGDSAAYFCASSPPNLNEQFFGPGTRLTVL.

The V and J genes are TRBV5-1 and TRBJ2-3. This CDR3 region has 16 residues. Germline V lookup: CDR1 SGHRS, CDR2 YFSETQ. CDR3 sequence: CANERSPRTSTDTQYF.